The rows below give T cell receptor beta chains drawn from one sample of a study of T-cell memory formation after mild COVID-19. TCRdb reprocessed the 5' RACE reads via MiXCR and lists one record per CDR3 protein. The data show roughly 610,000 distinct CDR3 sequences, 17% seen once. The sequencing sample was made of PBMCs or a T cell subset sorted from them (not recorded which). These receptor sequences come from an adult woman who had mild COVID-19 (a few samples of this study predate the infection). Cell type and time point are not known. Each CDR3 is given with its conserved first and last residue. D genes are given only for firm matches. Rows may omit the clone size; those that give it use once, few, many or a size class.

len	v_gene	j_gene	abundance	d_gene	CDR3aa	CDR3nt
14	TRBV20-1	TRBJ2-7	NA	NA	CSASVEGISYEQYF	TGCAGTGCTAGTGTGGAGGGGATTTCCTACGAGCAGTACTTC
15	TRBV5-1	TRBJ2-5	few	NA	CASSLLVSAQETQYF	TGCGCCAGCAGCTTGTTAGTCAGCGCTCAAGAGACCCAGTACTTC
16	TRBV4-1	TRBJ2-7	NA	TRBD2	CASSRGPSGSSWEQYF	TGCGCCAGCAGCCGGGGACCTAGCGGGAGCAGTTGGGAGCAGTACTTC
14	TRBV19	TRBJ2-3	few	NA	CASSRGPSLDTQYF	TGTGCCAGTAGCAGGGGCCCCTCCTTGGATACGCAGTATTTT
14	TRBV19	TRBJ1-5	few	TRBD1	CASTGQIDNQPQHF	TGTGCCAGTACGGGACAGATTGATAATCAGCCCCAGCATTTT
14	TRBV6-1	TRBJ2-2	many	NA	CASSPDGDTGELFF	TGTGCCAGCAGCCCGGACGGCGACACCGGGGAGCTGTTTTTT
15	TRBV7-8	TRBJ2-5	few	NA	CASSLSQAGEETQYF	TGTGCCAGCAGCTTAAGTCAGGCAGGGGAAGAGACCCAGTACTTC
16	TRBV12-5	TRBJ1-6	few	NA	CASGLVSSLYNSPLHF	TGTGCTAGTGGTTTGGTCTCAAGCCTGTATAATTCACCCCTCCACTTT
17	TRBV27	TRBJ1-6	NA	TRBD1	CASSTWTGPYYNSPLHF	TGTGCCAGCAGTACCTGGACAGGCCCATACTATAATTCACCCCTCCACTTT
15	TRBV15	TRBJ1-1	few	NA	CATSRRGGKSTEAFF	TGTGCCACCAGCAGACGGGGAGGCAAGAGCACTGAAGCTTTCTTT
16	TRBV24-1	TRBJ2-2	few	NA	CATSDSGWNMAGELFF	TGTGCCACCAGTGACTCAGGGTGGAACATGGCCGGGGAGCTGTTTTTT
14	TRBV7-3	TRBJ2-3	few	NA	CASSLRDSADTQYF	TGTGCCAGCAGCCTAAGGGACTCCGCGGATACGCAGTATTTT
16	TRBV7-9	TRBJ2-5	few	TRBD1	CASSLMFTGDQETQYF	TGTGCCAGCAGCTTAATGTTCACAGGGGACCAAGAGACCCAGTACTTC
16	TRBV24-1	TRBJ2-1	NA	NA	CATSDSARLPHHEQFF	TGTGCCACCAGTGATTCAGCGAGACTACCCCACCATGAGCAGTTCTTC
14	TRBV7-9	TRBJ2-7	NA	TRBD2	CASSLLAEDYEQYF	TGTGCCAGCAGCTTGCTAGCGGAGGACTACGAGCAGTACTTC
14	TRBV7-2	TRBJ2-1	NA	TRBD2	CASSLALRGDEQFF	TGTGCCAGCAGCTTAGCGCTGCGGGGGGATGAGCAGTTCTTC
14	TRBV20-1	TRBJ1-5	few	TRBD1	CSASRTGGGQPQHF	TGCAGTGCTAGCCGGACAGGTGGCGGTCAGCCCCAGCATTTT
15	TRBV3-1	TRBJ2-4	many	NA	CASSLRGADKNIQYF	TGTGCCAGCAGCCTTCGGGGGGCCGACAAAAACATTCAGTACTTC
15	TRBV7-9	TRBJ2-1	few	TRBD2	CASSLDGGRAIEQFF	TGTGCCAGCAGCTTAGATGGCGGGAGGGCCATTGAGCAGTTCTTC
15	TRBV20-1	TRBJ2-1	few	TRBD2	CSATLAGGPPGEQFF	TGCAGTGCTACGCTAGCGGGAGGGCCCCCCGGTGAGCAGTTCTTC
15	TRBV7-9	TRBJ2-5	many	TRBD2	CASSPGRGSQETQYF	TGTGCCAGCAGCCCCGGGCGGGGGAGTCAAGAGACCCAGTACTTC
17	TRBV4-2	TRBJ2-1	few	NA	CASSQDLTVRGSNEQFF	TGTGCCAGCAGCCAAGATCTGACCGTACGGGGATCCAATGAGCAGTTCTTC
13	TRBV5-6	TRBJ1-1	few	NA	CASSPFSRREAFF	TGTGCCAGCAGCCCCTTTTCCCGGCGGGAAGCTTTCTTT
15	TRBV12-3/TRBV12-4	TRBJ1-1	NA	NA	CASSSPPEGTTEAFF	TGTGCCAGCAGTTCCCCCCCGGAGGGAACCACTGAAGCTTTCTTT
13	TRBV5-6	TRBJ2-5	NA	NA	CASSVRETETQYF	TGTGCCAGCAGCGTCCGGGAGACGGAGACCCAGTACTTC
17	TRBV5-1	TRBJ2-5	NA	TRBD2	CASSRLAGGRLEETQYF	TGCGCCAGCAGCCGACTCGCGGGGGGGCGCTTGGAAGAGACCCAGTACTTC
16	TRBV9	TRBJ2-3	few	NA	CASSVGDTSPADTQYF	TGTGCCAGCAGCGTAGGCGACACGTCCCCCGCAGATACGCAGTATTTT
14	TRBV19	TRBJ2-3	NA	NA	CASETGGRTDTQYF	TGTGCCAGTGAGACCGGGGGCCGCACAGATACGCAGTATTTT
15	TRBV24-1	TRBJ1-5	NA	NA	CATSDFTSPDQPQHF	TGTGCCACCAGTGATTTTACCAGCCCGGATCAGCCCCAGCATTTT
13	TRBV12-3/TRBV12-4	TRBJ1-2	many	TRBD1	CASSLQGAYGYTF	TGTGCCAGCAGCTTACAGGGGGCATATGGCTACACCTTC
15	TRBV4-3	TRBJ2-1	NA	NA	CASSPGEGSYNEQFF	TGCGCCAGCAGCCCCGGAGAAGGGTCCTACAATGAGCAGTTCTTC
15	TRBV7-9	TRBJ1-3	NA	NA	CASSLADSSGNTIYF	TGTGCCAGCAGCTTAGCAGACAGTTCTGGAAACACCATATATTTT
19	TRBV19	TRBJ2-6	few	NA	CASSSTWAGMTAGANVLTF	TGTGCCAGTAGTTCAACTTGGGCAGGGATGACAGCCGGGGCCAACGTCCTGACTTTC
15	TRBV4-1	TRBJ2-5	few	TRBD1	CASSPGTGVAETQYF	TGCGCCAGCAGCCCCGGGACAGGGGTTGCGGAGACCCAGTACTTC
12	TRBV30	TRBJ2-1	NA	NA	CAWGYRVNEQFF	TGTGCCTGGGGTTACAGGGTTAATGAGCAGTTCTTC
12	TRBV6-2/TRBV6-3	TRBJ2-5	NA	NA	CASSYFGETQYF	TGTGCCAGCAGTTACTTCGGAGAGACCCAGTACTTC
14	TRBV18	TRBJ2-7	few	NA	CASSPVVGSYEQYF	TGTGCCAGCTCACCAGTAGTCGGCTCCTACGAGCAGTACTTC
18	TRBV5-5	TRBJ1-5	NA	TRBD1	CASSLGIIGQGADRPQHF	TGTGCCAGCAGCTTGGGAATTATCGGACAGGGGGCGGATCGGCCCCAGCATTTT
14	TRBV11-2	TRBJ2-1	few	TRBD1	CAILRDRGNNEQFF	TGTGCCATCCTGCGGGACAGGGGGAATAATGAGCAGTTCTTC
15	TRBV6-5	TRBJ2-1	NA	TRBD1	CASSYSGQGANEQFF	TGTGCCAGCAGTTACTCGGGACAGGGGGCTAATGAGCAGTTCTTC
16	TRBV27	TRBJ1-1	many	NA	CASSRPGGQGNTEAFF	TGTGCCAGCAGTCGCCCTGGCGGCCAGGGGAACACTGAAGCTTTCTTT
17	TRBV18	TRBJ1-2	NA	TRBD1	CASSRRDRVGTNYGYTF	TGTGCCAGCTCACGCCGGGACAGGGTGGGAACTAACTATGGCTACACCTTC
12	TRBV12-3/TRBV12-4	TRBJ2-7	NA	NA	CASSSRTAEHYF	TGTGCCAGCAGTTCACGGACAGCCGAGCATTACTTC